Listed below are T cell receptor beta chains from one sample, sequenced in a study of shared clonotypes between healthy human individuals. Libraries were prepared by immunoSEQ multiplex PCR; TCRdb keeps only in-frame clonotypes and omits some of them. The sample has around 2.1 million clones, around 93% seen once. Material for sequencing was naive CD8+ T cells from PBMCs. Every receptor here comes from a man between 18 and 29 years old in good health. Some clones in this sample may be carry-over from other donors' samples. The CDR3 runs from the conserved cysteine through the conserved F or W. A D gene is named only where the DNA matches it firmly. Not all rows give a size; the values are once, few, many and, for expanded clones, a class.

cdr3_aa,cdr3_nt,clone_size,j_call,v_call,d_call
CASSEAASYEQYF,TGTGCCAGCAGTGAAGCGGCCTCCTACGAGCAGTACTTC,once,TRBJ2-7,TRBV6-1,-
CASSSRRQSNTEAFF,TGTGCCAGCAGCTCCCGACGGCAGTCGAACACTGAAGCTTTCTTT,-,TRBJ1-1,TRBV7-9,-
CATSDRGWVDQPQHF,TGTGCCACCAGTGACAGGGGTTGGGTGGATCAGCCCCAGCATTTT,-,TRBJ1-5,TRBV15,TRBD1
CASSNRLAGRYNEQFF,TGTGCCAGCAGTAACAGACTAGCGGGCAGGTACAATGAGCAGTTCTTC,-,TRBJ2-1,TRBV27,TRBD2
CASSDGPEGASMNTEAFF,TGTGCCAGCAGCGACGGCCCAGAGGGGGCTTCGATGAACACTGAAGCTTTCTTT,-,TRBJ1-1,TRBV9,TRBD1
CASRTSGLQETQYF,TGTGCCAGCCGCACTAGCGGGTTACAAGAGACCCAGTACTTC,-,TRBJ2-5,TRBV7-9,TRBD2
CASSPGQPDEQYF,TGTGCCAGCTCACCTGGACAGCCGGACGAGCAGTACTTC,-,TRBJ2-7,TRBV18,-
CASAQGISSTDTQYF,TGTGCCAGCGCCCAGGGAATATCCAGCACAGATACGCAGTATTTT,-,TRBJ2-3,TRBV6-1,-
CASSQGGGATDKLFF,TGCGCCAGCAGCCAAGGGGGGGGCGCGACGGATAAACTGTTTTTT,-,TRBJ1-4,TRBV4-3,-
CASRFSGEAYEQYF,TGTGCCAGCCGATTTAGCGGCGAAGCCTACGAGCAGTACTTC,once,TRBJ2-7,TRBV27,-
CASSVGSGLAGGSSYNEQFF,TGTGCCAGCAGCGTAGGATCAGGACTAGCGGGAGGGAGCTCCTACAATGAGCAGTTCTTC,-,TRBJ2-1,TRBV9,TRBD2
CASSLDRTGNTIYF,TGTGCCAGCAGTTTAGACAGGACTGGAAACACCATATATTTT,-,TRBJ1-3,TRBV28,-
CASSVGTVYEQYF,TGCGCCAGCAGCGTAGGGACAGTATACGAGCAGTACTTC,-,TRBJ2-7,TRBV5-1,TRBD1
CASRQALRSNEKLFF,TGTGCCAGCCGCCAGGCCCTCCGTAGTAATGAAAAACTGTTTTTT,-,TRBJ1-4,TRBV27,-
CASSPGGSSSYNEQFF,TGTGCCAGCAGTCCAGGGGGAAGCAGCTCCTACAATGAGCAGTTCTTC,-,TRBJ2-1,TRBV7-9,TRBD1
CASSQAGGDEQYF,TGTGCCAGCAGCCAAGCAGGGGGCGACGAGCAGTACTTC,-,TRBJ2-7,TRBV14,TRBD1
CASSSGSTEAFF,TGTGCCAGCAGTTCGGGGTCCACTGAAGCTTTCTTT,-,TRBJ1-1,TRBV6-5,-
CASSEAGLNTGELFF,TGTGCCAGCAGTGAAGCAGGGCTCAACACCGGGGAGCTGTTTTTT,-,TRBJ2-2,TRBV25-1,-
CASSNREGGQETQYF,TGTGCCAGCAGTAACAGGGAAGGGGGCCAAGAGACCCAGTACTTC,-,TRBJ2-5,TRBV2,-
CASSPDSYEQYF,TGTGCCAGCTCACCTGACAGCTACGAGCAGTACTTC,-,TRBJ2-7,TRBV18,-
CATSRVVSEQFF,TGTGCCACCAGCAGAGTAGTAAGTGAGCAGTTCTTC,-,TRBJ2-1,TRBV15,-
CASSERTGSGTEAFF,TGTGCCAGCAGTGAAAGGACAGGGTCAGGCACTGAAGCTTTCTTT,-,TRBJ1-1,TRBV6-1,TRBD1
CASSQDERDRVAGTEAFF,TGCGCCAGCAGCCAAGATGAGCGGGACAGGGTCGCTGGTACTGAAGCTTTCTTT,-,TRBJ1-1,TRBV4-3,TRBD1
CASRGRHTTTYEQYF,TGTGCCAGCAGGGGTAGACACACGACAACCTACGAGCAGTACTTC,-,TRBJ2-7,TRBV6-1,-
CASSAQAGGWDEQFF,TGTGCCAGCAGCGCCCAAGCGGGAGGATGGGATGAGCAGTTCTTC,-,TRBJ2-1,TRBV9,TRBD2
CASSPAGNNQPQHF,TGTGCCAGCAGCCCCGCCGGCAACAATCAGCCCCAGCATTTT,-,TRBJ1-5,TRBV28,-
CASSQDRTSGGPEQFF,TGCGCCAGCAGCCAAGATAGGACTAGCGGGGGTCCGGAGCAGTTCTTC,-,TRBJ2-1,TRBV4-1,TRBD2
CASKSWGPTGELFF,TGTGCCAGCAAATCGTGGGGGCCTACCGGGGAGCTGTTTTTT,-,TRBJ2-2,TRBV27,-
CATLSPRDRDVYEQYF,TGTGCCACTCTATCTCCCCGGGACAGGGATGTCTACGAGCAGTACTTC,-,TRBJ2-7,TRBV10-3,TRBD1
CASSLPSRETGELFF,TGTGCCAGCAGCTTACCTAGCAGGGAAACCGGGGAGCTGTTTTTT,-,TRBJ2-2,TRBV11-2,-
CASSSRDELYEQYF,TGTGCCAGCAGCTCCCGGGACGAACTCTACGAGCAGTACTTC,-,TRBJ2-7,TRBV5-4,-
CASSEALGSEQETQYF,TGTGCCAGCAGTGAAGCTTTGGGATCAGAACAAGAGACCCAGTACTTC,once,TRBJ2-5,TRBV6-1,-
CASINLREPGDTQYF,TGTGCCAGCATCAACCTGCGGGAGCCGGGAGATACGCAGTATTTT,-,TRBJ2-3,TRBV28,TRBD2
CATTPSTGDSNQPQHF,TGTGCCACCACACCTTCGACAGGAGATAGCAATCAGCCCCAGCATTTT,-,TRBJ1-5,TRBV27,-
CASSWSGRHQETQYF,TGTGCCAGCAGTTGGTCGGGACGGCACCAAGAGACCCAGTACTTC,-,TRBJ2-5,TRBV27,-
CASSLGGGTEAFF,TGTGCCAGCAGCCTCGGAGGGGGTACTGAAGCTTTCTTT,-,TRBJ1-1,TRBV9,-
CASSVLGYNEQFF,TGTGCCAGCAGCGTACTGGGATACAATGAGCAGTTCTTC,-,TRBJ2-1,TRBV7-3,-
CASSEGYKSTEAFF,TGTGCCAGCAGTGAGGGTTACAAGTCCACTGAAGCTTTCTTT,-,TRBJ1-1,TRBV6-1,-
CASSLARPRGDEETQYF,TGTGCCAGCAGCTTAGCAAGACCTCGGGGAGACGAAGAGACCCAGTACTTC,-,TRBJ2-5,TRBV7-8,-
CASSVTGPGTEAFF,TGTGCCAGCAGCGTTACAGGGCCGGGCACTGAAGCTTTCTTT,few,TRBJ1-1,TRBV9,-
CASTLSRELFF,TGTGCCAGCACCCTTAGTCGGGAGCTGTTTTTT,-,TRBJ2-2,TRBV7-9,-
CASSAGTLSREQYF,TGTGCCAGCAGCGCCGGGACCCTTTCGAGGGAGCAGTACTTC,-,TRBJ2-7,TRBV9,-
CASSLALLAGVRFIYEQFF,TGTGCCAGCAGCTTAGCGCTACTAGCGGGAGTCCGCTTCATTTATGAGCAGTTCTTC,-,TRBJ2-1,TRBV7-8,TRBD2
CASQKLAADEQFF,TGTGCCAGCCAGAAACTAGCTGCGGATGAGCAGTTCTTC,-,TRBJ2-1,TRBV21-1,-
CASSDSPRRGDYNEQFF,TGTGCCAGCAGCGACTCCCCCCGCCGAGGCGACTACAATGAGCAGTTCTTC,-,TRBJ2-1,TRBV9,-
CASSLSSGVRDEKLFF,TGTGCCAGCAGTTTATCTTCGGGAGTTCGAGACGAAAAACTGTTTTTT,-,TRBJ1-4,TRBV28,-
CASSLGTPYEQYF,TGTGCCAGCAGCTTAGGTACACCTTACGAGCAGTACTTC,-,TRBJ2-7,TRBV11-2,-
CATRLAGAVEQYF,TGTGCCACCCGACTAGCGGGAGCCGTCGAGCAGTACTTC,-,TRBJ2-7,TRBV6-1,TRBD2